One sample yielded the 2 T cell receptor beta chains listed below, sequenced in a study of T cells in Graves' hyperthyroidism and ophthalmopathy. TCR beta CDR3 regions were amplified from RNA. The study used the HTBI primer set for a first-round RT-PCR of the TCR CDR3. TCRdb ran MiXCR on the multiplex PCR reads and lists one entry per CDR3 protein. The sample consists of 650,000 to 750,000 distinct CDR3 sequences, 14% of them appearing once. The specimen was blood. These receptors all stem from a woman aged 18-35 years with Graves' hyperthyroidism.

For the CDR3, the DNA is TGTGCCACCAGTGATCAGGGGTTCTCCTACAATGAGCAGTTCTTC. It codes for CATSDQGFSYNEQFF. The rearrangement joins TRBV24-1 to TRBJ2-1; weak D call: TRBD1 (6 bases). CDR1 KGHDR and CDR2 SFDVKD come from the germline V gene. The CDR3 is 15 amino acids. The V end lost 3 bases, the J end lost 0 bases, and 8 bases lay between the germline ends.

Ten or more counts support this clonotype. J is TRBJ1-2 and V is TRBV7-2; 8 bases are shared with TRBD1. The germline V gene has CDR1 SGHTA and CDR2 FQGNSA. The CDR3 is 16 amino acids. V dropped 1 base and J dropped 8; count of bases not matched to a gene: 12. This CDR3 reads CASSLVSGQALSGYTF. In nucleotides, the CDR3 is TGTGCCAGCAGCTTAGTGTCGGGACAGGCGCTGTCCGGCTACACCTTC.